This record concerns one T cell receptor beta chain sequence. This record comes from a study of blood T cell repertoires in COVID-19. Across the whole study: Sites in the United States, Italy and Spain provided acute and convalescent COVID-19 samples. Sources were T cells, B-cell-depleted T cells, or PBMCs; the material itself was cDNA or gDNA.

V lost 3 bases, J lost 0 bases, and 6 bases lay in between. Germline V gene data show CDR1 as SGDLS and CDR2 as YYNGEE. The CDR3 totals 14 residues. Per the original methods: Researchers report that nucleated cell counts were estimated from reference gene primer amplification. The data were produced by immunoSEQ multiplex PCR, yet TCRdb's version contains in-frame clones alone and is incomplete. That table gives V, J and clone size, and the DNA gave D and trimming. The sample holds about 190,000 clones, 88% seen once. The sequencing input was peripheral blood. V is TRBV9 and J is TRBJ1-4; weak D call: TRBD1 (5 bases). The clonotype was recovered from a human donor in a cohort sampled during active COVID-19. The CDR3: CASSARATNEKLFF. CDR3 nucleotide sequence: TGTGCCAGCAGCGCCAGGGCAACTAATGAAAAACTGTTTTTT.